This T cell receptor (beta chain) was found in a study of vaccination effects on CD4 cells after COVID-19. Turning to this clone: Its antigen is not identified.

Ahead of sequencing, the ViraFEST assay grew antigen-specific CD4+ T cells using viral peptide pools. The culture ran for around ten days before CD4+ T cells were isolated. This person's SARS-CoV-2 infection, confirmed by PCR, occurred between March and December 2020. V was pared by 0 bases and J by 2 bases, with 1 base of the junction left unmatched. The CDR3 runs to 14 residues. Germline assignment: CDR1 MNHEY and CDR2 SVGAGI. Clones were sequenced by immunoSEQ multiplex PCR, and TCRdb holds only the in-frame ones, with some missing. The data contain around 40,000 clones, 75% of them singletons. The sequence came from a human donor who had a prior SARS-CoV-2 infection. This rearrangement joins TRBV6-5 to TRBJ2-7; TRBD2 matches 7 bases. The specimen comprised CD4+ T cells from PBMCs cultured with a peptide pool, sampled before COVID-19 vaccination. CDR3 sequence (DNA): TGTGCCAGCAGTTACTCTGCGGGGGCCTACGAGCAGTACTTC. This encodes CASSYSAGAYEQYF.